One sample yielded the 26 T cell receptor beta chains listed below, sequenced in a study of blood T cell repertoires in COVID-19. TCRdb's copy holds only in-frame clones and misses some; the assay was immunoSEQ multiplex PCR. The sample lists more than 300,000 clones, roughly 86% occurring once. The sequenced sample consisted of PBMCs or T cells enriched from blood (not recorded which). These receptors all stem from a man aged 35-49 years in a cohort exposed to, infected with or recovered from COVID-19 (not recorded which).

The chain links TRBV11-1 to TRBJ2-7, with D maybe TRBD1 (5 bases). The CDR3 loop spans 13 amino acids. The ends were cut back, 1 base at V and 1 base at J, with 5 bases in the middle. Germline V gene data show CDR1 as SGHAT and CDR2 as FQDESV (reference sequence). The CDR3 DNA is TGTGCCAGCAGCTTAGAGGGGTCCTACGAGCAGTACTTC. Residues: CASSLEGSYEQYF. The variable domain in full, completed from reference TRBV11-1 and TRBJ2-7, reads EAEVAQSPRYKITEKSQAVAFWCDPISGHATLYWYRQILGQGPELLVQFQDESVVDDSQLPKDRFSAERLKGVDSTLKIQPAELGDSAMYLCASSLEGSYEQYFGPGTRLTVT.

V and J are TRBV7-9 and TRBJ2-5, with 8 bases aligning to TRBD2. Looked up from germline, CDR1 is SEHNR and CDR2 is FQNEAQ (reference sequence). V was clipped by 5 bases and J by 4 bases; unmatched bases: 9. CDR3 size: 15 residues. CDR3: CASSPAGVGGETQYF. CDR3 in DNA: TGTGCCAGCAGCCCAGCGGGAGTCGGGGGAGAGACCCAGTACTTC.

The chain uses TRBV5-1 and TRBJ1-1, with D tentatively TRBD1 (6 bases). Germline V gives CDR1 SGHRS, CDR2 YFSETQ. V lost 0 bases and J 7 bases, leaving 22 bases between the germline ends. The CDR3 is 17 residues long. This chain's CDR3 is CASSLGSAGVGTSEAFF. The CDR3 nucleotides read TGCGCCAGCAGCTTGGGATCGGCAGGGGTGGGAACAAGTGAAGCTTTCTTT.

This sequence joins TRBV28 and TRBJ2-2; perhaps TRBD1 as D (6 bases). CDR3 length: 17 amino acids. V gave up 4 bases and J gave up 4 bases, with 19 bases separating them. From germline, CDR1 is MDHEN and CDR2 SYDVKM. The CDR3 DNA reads TGTGCCAGCAGTTCAACCACTACAGGGTTCGGCACCGGGGAGCTGTTTTTT. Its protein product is CASSSTTTGFGTGELFF.

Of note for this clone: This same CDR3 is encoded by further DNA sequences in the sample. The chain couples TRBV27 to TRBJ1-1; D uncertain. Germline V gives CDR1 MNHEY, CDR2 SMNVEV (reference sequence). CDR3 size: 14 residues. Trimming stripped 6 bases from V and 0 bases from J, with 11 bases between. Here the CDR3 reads CASSYAGLNTEAFF. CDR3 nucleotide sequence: TGTGCCAGCAGCTATGCCGGTTTGAACACTGAAGCTTTCTTT.

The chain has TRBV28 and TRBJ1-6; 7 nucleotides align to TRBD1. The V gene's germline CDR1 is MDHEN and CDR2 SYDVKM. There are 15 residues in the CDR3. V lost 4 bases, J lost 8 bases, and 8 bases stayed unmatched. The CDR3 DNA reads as TGTGCCAGCAGTTCGACAGGGAATGGGTATTCACCCCTCCACTTT. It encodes CASSSTGNGYSPLHF.

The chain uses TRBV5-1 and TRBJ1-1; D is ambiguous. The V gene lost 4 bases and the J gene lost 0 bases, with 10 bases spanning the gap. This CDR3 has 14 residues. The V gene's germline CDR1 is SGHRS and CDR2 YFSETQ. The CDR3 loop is CASSEQNMNTEAFF. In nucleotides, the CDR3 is TGCGCCAGCAGCGAACAAAACATGAACACTGAAGCTTTCTTT.

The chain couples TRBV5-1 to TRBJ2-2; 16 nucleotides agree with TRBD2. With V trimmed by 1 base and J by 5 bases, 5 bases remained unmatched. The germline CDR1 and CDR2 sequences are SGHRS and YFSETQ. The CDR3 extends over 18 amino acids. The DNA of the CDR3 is TGCGCCAGCAGCTTGACGGGACTAGCGGGAGGGCTGACCGGGGAGCTGTTTTTT. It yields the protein CASSLTGLAGGLTGELFF.

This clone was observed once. CDR3 sequence: CASSLHGTGTPYEQYF. As DNA, the CDR3 is TGCGCCAGCAGCTTGCACGGGACAGGGACCCCCTACGAGCAGTACTTC. The V and J genes are TRBV5-1 and TRBJ2-7, with TRBD1 identical over 9 bases. Germline CDR1 and CDR2: SGHRS and YFSETQ. CDR3 length: 16 amino acids. V lost 1 base to trimming and J lost 2 bases; unmatched junction nucleotides: 7.

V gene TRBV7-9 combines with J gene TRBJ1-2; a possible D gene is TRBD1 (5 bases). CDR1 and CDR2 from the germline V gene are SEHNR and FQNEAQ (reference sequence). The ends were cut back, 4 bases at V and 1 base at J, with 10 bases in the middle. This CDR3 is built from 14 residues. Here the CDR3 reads CASSSIRDNYGYTF. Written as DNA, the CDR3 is TGTGCCAGCAGCTCAATCAGGGATAACTATGGCTACACCTTC.

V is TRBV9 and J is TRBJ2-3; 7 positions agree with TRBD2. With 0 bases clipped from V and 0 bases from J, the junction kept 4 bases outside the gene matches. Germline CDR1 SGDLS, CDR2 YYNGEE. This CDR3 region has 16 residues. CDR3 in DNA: TGTGCCAGCAGCGTAGGGAATAGCGGGAGCACAGATACGCAGTATTTT. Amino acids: CASSVGNSGSTDTQYF.

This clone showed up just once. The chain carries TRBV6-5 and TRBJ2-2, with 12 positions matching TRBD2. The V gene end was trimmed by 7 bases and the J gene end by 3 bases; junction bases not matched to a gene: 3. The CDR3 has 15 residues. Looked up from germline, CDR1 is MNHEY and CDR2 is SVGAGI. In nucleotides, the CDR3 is TGTGCCAGCACTCGACTAGCGGGAGACACCGGGGAGCTGTTTTTT. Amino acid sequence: CASTRLAGDTGELFF.

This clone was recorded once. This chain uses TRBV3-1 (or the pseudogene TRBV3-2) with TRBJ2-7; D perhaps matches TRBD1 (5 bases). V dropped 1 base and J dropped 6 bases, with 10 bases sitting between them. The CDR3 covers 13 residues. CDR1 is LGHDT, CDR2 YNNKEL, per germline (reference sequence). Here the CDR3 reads CASSQVGAREQYF. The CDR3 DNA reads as TGTGCCAGCAGCCAAGTTGGGGCGCGCGAGCAGTACTTC.

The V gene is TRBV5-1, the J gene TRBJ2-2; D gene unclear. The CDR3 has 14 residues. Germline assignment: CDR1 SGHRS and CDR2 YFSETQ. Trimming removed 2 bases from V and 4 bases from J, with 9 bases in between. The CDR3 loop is CASSFSSSTGELFF. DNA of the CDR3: TGCGCCAGCAGCTTTAGTAGTAGCACCGGGGAGCTGTTTTTT. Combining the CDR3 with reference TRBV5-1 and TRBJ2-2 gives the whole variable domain KAGVTQTPRYLIKTRGQQVTLSCSPISGHRSVSWYQQTPGQGLQFLFEYFSETQRNKGNFPGRFSGRQFSNSRSEMNVSTLELGDSALYLCASSFSSSTGELFFGEGSRLTVL.

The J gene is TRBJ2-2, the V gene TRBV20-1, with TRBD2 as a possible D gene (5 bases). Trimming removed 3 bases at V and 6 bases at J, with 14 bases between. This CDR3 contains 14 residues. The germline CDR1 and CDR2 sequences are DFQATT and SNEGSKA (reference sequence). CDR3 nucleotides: TGCAGTGCTAGTTACCTCGGACTTTCCGGGGAGCTGTTTTTT. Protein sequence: CSASYLGLSGELFF.

The CDR3 DNA sequence: TGTGCCAGCAGCCATAACCAATTGAACCAGGGGATAGCTAACTATGGCTACACCTTC. Its protein product is CASSHNQLNQGIANYGYTF. The chain joins TRBV9 to TRBJ1-2; perhaps TRBD1 as D (6 bases). This CDR3 contains 19 residues. The V end lost 4 bases, the J end lost 0 bases, and 25 bases lay between the germline ends. Germline V gene sequence: CDR1 SGDLS, CDR2 YYNGEE.

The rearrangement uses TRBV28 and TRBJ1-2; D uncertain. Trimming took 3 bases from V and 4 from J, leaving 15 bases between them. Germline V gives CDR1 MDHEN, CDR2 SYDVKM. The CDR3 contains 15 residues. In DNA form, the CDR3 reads TGTGCCAGCAGTTTTTCCCCACGGTCTAGCTATGGCTACACCTTC. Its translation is CASSFSPRSSYGYTF.

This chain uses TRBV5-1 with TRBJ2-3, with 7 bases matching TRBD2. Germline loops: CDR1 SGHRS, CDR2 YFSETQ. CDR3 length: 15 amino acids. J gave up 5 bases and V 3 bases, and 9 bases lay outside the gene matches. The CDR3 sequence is CASSSVGLAEDTQYF. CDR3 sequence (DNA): TGCGCCAGCAGCTCGGTTGGGCTAGCGGAAGATACGCAGTATTTT. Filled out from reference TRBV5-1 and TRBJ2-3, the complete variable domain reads KAGVTQTPRYLIKTRGQQVTLSCSPISGHRSVSWYQQTPGQGLQFLFEYFSETQRNKGNFPGRFSGRQFSNSRSEMNVSTLELGDSALYLCASSSVGLAEDTQYFGPGTRLTVL.

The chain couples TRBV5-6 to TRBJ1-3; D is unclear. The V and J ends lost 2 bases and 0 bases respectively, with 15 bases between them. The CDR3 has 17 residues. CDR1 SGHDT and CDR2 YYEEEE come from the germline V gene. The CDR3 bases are TGTGCCAGCAGCTTTCGCCAGACTAAACCCTCTGGAAACACCATATATTTT. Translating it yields CASSFRQTKPSGNTIYF.

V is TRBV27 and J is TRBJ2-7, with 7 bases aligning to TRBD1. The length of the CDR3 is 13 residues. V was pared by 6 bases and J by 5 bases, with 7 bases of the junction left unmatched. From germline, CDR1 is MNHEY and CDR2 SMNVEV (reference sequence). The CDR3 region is CASSKTGQHEQYF. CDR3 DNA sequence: TGTGCCAGCAGCAAGACAGGGCAGCACGAGCAGTACTTC.

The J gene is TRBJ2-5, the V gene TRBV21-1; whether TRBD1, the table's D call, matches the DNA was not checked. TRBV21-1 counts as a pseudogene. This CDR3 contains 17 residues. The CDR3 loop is CASSKVDGTGGLETQYF. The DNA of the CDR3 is TGTGCCAGCAGCAAAGTGGACGGGACAGGGGGCCTGGAGACCCAGTACTTC.

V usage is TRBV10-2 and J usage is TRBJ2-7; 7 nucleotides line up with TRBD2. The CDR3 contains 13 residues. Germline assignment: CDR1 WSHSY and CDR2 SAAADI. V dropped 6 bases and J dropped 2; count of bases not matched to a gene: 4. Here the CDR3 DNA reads TGCGCCAGCAGGCTAGGGACTACCTACGAGCAGTACTTC. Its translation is CASRLGTTYEQYF.

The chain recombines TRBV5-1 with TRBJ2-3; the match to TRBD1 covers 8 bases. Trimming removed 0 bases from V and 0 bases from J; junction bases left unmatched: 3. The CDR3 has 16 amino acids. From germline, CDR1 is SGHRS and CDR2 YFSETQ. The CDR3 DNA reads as TGCGCCAGCAGCTTGGCCGGACAGGGTAGCACAGATACGCAGTATTTT. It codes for CASSLAGQGSTDTQYF.

CDR3 DNA sequence: TGTGCCAGCAGTTCCAGACAGGGGGGTGGCTACACCTTC. The encoded protein is CASSSRQGGGYTF. The V gene is TRBV28, the J gene TRBJ1-2, with TRBD1 matching 9 bases. With 4 bases clipped from V and 7 bases from J, the junction kept 4 bases outside the gene matches. The CDR3 runs 13 residues. Per the germline V gene, CDR1 is MDHEN and CDR2 is SYDVKM.

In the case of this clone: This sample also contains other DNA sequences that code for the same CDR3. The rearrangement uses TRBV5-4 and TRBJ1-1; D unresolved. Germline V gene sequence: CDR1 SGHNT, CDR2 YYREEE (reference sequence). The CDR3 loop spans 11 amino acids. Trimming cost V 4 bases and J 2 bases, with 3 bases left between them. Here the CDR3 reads CASSLNTEAFF. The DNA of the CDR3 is TGTGCCAGCAGCCTAAACACTGAAGCTTTCTTT.

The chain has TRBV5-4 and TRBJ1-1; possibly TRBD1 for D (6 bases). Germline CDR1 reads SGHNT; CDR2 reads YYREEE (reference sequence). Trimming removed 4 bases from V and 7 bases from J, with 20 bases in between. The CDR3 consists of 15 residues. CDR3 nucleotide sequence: TGTGCCAGCAGCCCACCCAGAGGGGGGGGTGGTGAAGCTTTCTTT. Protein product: CASSPPRGGGGEAFF. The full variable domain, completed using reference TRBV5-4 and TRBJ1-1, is ETGVTQSPTHLIKTRGQQVTLRCSSQSGHNTVSWYQQALGQGPQFIFQYYREEENGRGNFPPRFSGLQFPNYSSELNVNALELDDSALYLCASSPPRGGGGEAFFGQGTRLTVV.